The entry below describes one T cell receptor (beta chain). The sample comes from a study of Tregs in tolerant kidney transplant recipients. TCRdb's table, derived via immunoSEQ multiplex PCR, lists solely in-frame clones and lacks some. This sample has some 110,000 clones, with 85% to 95% found just once. The sequenced sample consisted of CD4+ T cells from blood. The TCR originated in a human donor in good health.

The CDR3: CASSLDGYGVEQFF. The CDR3 bases are TGTGCCAGCAGCTTAGATGGGTACGGCGTTGAGCAGTTCTTC. The gene calls are TRBV11-1 and TRBJ2-1; D is undetermined. Trimming took off 1 base at V and 9 bases at J, with 13 bases between the two ends. This CDR3 spans 14 amino acids. CDR1 is SGHAT, CDR2 FQDESV, per germline (reference sequence).